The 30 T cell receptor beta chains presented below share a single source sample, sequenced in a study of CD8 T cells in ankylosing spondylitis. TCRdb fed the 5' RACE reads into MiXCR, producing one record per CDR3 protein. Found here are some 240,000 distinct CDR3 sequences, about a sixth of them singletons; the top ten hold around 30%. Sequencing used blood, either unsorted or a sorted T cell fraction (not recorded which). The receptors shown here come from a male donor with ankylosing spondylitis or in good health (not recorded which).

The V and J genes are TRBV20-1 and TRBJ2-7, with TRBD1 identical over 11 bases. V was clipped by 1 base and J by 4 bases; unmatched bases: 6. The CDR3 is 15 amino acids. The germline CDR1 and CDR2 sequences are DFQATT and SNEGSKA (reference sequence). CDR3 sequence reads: CSARVDRDRGYEQYF. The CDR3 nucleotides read TGCAGTGCTAGAGTAGATCGGGACAGGGGGTACGAGCAGTACTTC.

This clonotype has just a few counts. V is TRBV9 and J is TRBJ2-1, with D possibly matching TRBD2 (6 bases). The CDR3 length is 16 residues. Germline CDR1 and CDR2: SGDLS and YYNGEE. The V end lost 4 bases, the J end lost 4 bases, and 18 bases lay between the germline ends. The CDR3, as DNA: TGTGCCAGCAGCCCTTTGCGGGGCGAGCTTTACAATGAGCAGTTCTTC. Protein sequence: CASSPLRGELYNEQFF.

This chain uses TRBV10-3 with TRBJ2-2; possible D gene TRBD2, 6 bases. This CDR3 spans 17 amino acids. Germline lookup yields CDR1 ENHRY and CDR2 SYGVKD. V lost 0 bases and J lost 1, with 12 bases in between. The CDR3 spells CAISESGIAVNTGELFF. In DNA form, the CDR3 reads TGTGCCATCAGTGAGTCGGGTATAGCGGTGAACACCGGGGAGCTGTTTTTT.

The CDR3 sequence is CASSDGSRDYEQYF. For the CDR3, the DNA is TGTGCCAGCAGTGACGGGTCCCGGGATTACGAGCAGTACTTC. The chain links TRBV2 to TRBJ2-7; D is possibly TRBD2 (5 bases). V was pared by 3 bases and J by 4 bases, with 13 bases between. Germline-derived CDR1 and CDR2 are SNHLY and FYNNEI. The CDR3 spans 14 residues.

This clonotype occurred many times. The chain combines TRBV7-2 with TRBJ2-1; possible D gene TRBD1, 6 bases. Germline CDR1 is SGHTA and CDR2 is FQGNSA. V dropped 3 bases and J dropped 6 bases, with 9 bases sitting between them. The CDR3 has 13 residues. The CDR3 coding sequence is TGTGCCAGCAGCTTTGAACAGGGCAATGAGCAGTTCTTC. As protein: CASSFEQGNEQFF.

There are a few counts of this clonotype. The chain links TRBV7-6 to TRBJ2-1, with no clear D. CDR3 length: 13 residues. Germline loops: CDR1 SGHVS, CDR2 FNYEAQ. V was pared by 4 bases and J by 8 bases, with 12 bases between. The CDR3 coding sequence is TGTGCCAGCAGCTCTAAGGGTTATGATGAGCAGTTCTTC. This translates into CASSSKGYDEQFF.

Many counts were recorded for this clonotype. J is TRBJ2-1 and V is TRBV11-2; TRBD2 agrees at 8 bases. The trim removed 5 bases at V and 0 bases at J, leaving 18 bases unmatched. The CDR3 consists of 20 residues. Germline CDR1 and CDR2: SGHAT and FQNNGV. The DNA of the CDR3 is TGTGCCAGCAGCCCCCGGGGGGGGCTAGCGGGCCCGAGCTCCTACAATGAGCAGTTCTTC. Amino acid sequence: CASSPRGGLAGPSSYNEQFF.

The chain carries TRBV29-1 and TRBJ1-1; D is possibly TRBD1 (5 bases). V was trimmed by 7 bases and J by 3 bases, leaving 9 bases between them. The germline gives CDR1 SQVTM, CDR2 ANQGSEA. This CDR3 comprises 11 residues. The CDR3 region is CSAGGDTEAFF. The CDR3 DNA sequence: TGCAGCGCGGGGGGAGACACTGAAGCTTTCTTT.

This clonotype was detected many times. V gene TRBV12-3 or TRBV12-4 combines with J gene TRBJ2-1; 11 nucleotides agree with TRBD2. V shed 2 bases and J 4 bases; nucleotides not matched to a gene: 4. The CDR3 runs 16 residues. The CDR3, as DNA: TGTGCCAGCAGTTTAACCGGGACTAGCGGTTACAATGAGCAGTTCTTC. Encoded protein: CASSLTGTSGYNEQFF.

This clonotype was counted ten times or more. Here the CDR3 DNA reads TGTGCCAGCAGCAATACAGGACTAGCGGTTACCTACGAGCAGTACTTC. Amino acid sequence: CASSNTGLAVTYEQYF. This chain connects TRBV7-9 to TRBJ2-7, with 10 bases matching TRBD2. This CDR3 region has 16 residues. V gave up 5 bases and J gave up 2 bases; unmatched junction bases: 9. CDR1 and CDR2 from the germline V gene are SEHNR and FQNEAQ (reference sequence).

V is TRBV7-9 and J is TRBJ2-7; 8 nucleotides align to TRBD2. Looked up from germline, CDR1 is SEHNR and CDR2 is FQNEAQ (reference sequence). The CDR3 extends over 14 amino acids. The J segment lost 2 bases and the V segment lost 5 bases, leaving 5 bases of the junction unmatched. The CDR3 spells CASSGPSGPYEQYF. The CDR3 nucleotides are TGTGCCAGCAGCGGACCTAGCGGGCCCTACGAGCAGTACTTC.

The CDR3 reads CASNPTGYAYEQYF. DNA of the CDR3: TGTGCCAGTAACCCGACAGGGTATGCCTACGAGCAGTACTTC. The chain links TRBV19 to TRBJ2-7; 7 bases match TRBD1. CDR3 length equals 14 residues. Unmatched junction bases numbered 8, after V lost 7 bases and J lost 2 bases. The germline gives CDR1 LNHDA, CDR2 SQIVND (reference sequence).

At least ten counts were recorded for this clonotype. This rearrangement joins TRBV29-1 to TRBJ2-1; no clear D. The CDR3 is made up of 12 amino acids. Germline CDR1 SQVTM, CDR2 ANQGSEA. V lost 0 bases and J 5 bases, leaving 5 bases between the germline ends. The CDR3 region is CSVEDLDNEQFF. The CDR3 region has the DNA TGCAGCGTTGAAGATTTAGACAATGAGCAGTTCTTC.

CDR3 loop: CSVGQVEGSYNEQFF. CDR3 coding DNA: TGCAGCGTAGGGCAGGTAGAGGGGTCCTACAATGAGCAGTTCTTC. The genes are TRBV29-1 and TRBJ2-1; D may match TRBD1 or TRBD2 (5 bases each). The V gene's germline CDR1 is SQVTM and CDR2 ANQGSEA. V shed 6 bases and J shed 1 base, with 16 bases lying between them. The CDR3 extends over 15 amino acids.

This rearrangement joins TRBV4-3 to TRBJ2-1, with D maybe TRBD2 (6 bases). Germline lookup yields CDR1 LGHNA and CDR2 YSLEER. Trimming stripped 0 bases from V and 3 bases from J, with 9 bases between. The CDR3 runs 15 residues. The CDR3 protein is CASSQDGAGYNEQFF. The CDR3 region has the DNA TGCGCCAGCAGCCAAGATGGAGCGGGCTACAATGAGCAGTTCTTC.

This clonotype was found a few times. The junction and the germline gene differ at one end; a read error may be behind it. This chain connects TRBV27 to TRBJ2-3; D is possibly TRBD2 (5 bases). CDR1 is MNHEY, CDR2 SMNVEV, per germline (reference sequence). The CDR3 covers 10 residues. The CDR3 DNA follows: TGTGCCAGCGGCCGGGATATCCCTACTTTT. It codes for CASGRDIPTF.

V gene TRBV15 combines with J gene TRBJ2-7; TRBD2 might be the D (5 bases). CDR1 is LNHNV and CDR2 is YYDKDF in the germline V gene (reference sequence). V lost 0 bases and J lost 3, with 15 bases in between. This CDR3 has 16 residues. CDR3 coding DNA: TGTGCCACCAGCAGAGACTCACTAGAAGGCGGCTACGAGCAGTACTTC. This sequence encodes CATSRDSLEGGYEQYF.

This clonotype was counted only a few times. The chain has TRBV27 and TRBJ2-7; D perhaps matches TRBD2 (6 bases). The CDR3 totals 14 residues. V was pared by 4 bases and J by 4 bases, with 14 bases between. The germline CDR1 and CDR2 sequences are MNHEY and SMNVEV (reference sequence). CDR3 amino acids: CASSSGSAKYEQYF. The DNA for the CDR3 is TGTGCCAGCAGTTCCGGGAGCGCCAAGTACGAGCAGTACTTC.

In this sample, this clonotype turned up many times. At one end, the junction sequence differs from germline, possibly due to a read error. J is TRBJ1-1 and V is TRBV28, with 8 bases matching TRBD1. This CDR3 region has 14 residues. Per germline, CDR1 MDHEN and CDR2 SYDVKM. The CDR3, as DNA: TGCGCCAGCAGCTTAGGACAGGGAGGCACTGAAGCTTTCTTT. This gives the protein CASSLGQGGTEAFF.

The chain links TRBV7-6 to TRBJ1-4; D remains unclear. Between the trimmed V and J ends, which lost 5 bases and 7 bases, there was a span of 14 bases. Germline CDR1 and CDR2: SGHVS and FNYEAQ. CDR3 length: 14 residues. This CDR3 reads CASSTDPESEKLFF. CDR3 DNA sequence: TGTGCCAGCAGCACTGATCCGGAGAGTGAAAAACTGTTTTTT.

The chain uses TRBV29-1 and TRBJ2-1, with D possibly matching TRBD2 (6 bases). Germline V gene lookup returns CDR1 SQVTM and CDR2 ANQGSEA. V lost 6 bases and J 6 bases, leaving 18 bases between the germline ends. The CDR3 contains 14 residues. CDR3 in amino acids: CSVEPGLSPNEQFF. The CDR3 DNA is TGCAGCGTCGAGCCGGGACTCTCTCCCAATGAGCAGTTCTTC.

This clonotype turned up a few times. CDR3 amino acids: CASSPHPTGRLDNEQFF. CDR3 in DNA: TGCGCCAGCAGCCCGCACCCGACAGGGAGGTTGGACAATGAGCAGTTCTTC. The chain joins TRBV5-1 to TRBJ2-1, with TRBD1 as a possible D gene (7 bases). Germline loops: CDR1 SGHRS, CDR2 YFSETQ. The V end was cut by 4 bases, the J end by 5 bases, with 22 bases between. CDR3 length equals 17 residues.

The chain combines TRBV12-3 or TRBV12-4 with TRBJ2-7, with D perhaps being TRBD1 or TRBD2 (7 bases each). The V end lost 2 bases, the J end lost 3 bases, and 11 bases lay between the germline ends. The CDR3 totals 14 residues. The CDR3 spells CASSLQGGIYEQYF. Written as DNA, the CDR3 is TGTGCCAGCAGTTTACAGGGGGGGATCTACGAGCAGTACTTC.

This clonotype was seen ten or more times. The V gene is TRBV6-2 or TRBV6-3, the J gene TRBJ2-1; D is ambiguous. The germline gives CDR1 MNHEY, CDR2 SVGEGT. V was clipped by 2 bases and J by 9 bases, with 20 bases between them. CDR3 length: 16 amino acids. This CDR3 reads CASSYGLGFVESEQFF. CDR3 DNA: TGTGCCAGCAGTTACGGTTTAGGGTTCGTCGAGAGTGAGCAGTTCTTC.

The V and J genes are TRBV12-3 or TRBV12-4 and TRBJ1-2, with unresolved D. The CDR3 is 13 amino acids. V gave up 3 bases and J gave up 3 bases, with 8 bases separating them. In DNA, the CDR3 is TGTGCCAGCAGTTTTGGGCTACACTATGGCTACACCTTC. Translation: CASSFGLHYGYTF.

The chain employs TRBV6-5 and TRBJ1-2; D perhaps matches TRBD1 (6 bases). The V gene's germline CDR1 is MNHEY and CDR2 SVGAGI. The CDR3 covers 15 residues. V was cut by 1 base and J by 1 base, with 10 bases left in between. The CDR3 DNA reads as TGTGCCAGCAGTTACTTGCAGGGACATAACTATGGCTACACCTTC. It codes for CASSYLQGHNYGYTF.

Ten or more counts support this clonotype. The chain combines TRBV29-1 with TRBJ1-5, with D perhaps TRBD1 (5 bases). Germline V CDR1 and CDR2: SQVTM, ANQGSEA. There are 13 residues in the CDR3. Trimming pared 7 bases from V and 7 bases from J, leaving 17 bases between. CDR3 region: CSGADSPEQPQHF. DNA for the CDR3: TGCAGCGGGGCTGACAGCCCCGAACAGCCCCAGCATTTT.

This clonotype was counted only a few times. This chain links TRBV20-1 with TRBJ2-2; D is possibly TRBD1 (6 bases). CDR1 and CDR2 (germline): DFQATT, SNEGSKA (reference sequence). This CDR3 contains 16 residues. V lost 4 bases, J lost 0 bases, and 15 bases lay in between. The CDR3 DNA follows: TGCAGTGCTACCGGGACAACATTTGCGAACACCGGGGAGCTGTTTTTT. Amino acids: CSATGTTFANTGELFF.

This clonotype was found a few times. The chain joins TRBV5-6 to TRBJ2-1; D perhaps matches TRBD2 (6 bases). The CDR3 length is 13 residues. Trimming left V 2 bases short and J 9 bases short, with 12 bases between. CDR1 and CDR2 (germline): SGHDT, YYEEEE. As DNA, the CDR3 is TGTGCCAGCAGCTTTTTGGGGGGTGGTGAGCAGTTCTTC. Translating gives CASSFLGGGEQFF.

CDR3 protein: CASSLTGYRGYTF. The CDR3 region has the DNA TGTGCCAGCAGTTTAACAGGGTATCGAGGCTACACCTTC. The chain recombines TRBV27 with TRBJ1-2, with D possibly matching TRBD1 (6 bases). V lost 2 bases and J 8 bases, leaving 12 bases between the germline ends. This CDR3 is 13 amino acids long. Per the germline V gene, CDR1 is MNHEY and CDR2 is SMNVEV (reference sequence).